This is a list of T cell receptor beta chains from one sample in a study of T cell changes during pregnancy in multiple sclerosis. The data were produced by immunoSEQ multiplex PCR, yet TCRdb's version contains in-frame clones alone and is incomplete. The table shows 65,000 to 90,000 clones, with approximately 89% occurring only once. This sample comprised peripheral blood, obtained in the first trimester of pregnancy. The origin of the receptors is a female donor with multiple sclerosis, enrolled in a pregnancy study. CDR3s include the opening cysteine and the closing phenylalanine or tryptophan. Each record gives: CDR3 protein, V gene, D gene. A D gene is named only where the DNA matches it firmly.

CDR3: CASSPRQGAFGNQPQHF; V: TRBV18; D: TRBD1
CDR3: CASRRDTEAFF; V: TRBV7-2; D: -
CDR3: CASSRPGQGGFNEKLFF; V: TRBV4-2; D: TRBD1
CDR3: CASSERGGQSSYGYTF; V: TRBV2; D: TRBD1
CDR3: CASSSQGRGNTIYF; V: TRBV27; D: -
CDR3: CASKRGSYEQYF; V: TRBV6-1; D: -
CDR3: CASKTSGGAVETQYF; V: TRBV2; D: TRBD2
CDR3: CASSPAGEYYEQYF; V: TRBV5-1; D: -
CDR3: CASSPIAGGNTEAFF; V: TRBV4-1; D: -
CDR3: CASSLRNQNTEAFF; V: TRBV7-8; D: -
CDR3: CASSLRGGINGGELFF; V: TRBV11-2; D: -
CDR3: CASSPSGAEAFF; V: TRBV11-2; D: -
CDR3: CAISPRYNEQFF; V: TRBV10-3; D: -
CDR3: CASSPGSGYNEQFF; V: TRBV5-4; D: -
CDR3: CASSTPRGTGELFF; V: TRBV7-6; D: -
CDR3: CASSPLATGGNTDTQYF; V: TRBV18; D: -
CDR3: CASSFRPRLGQGRSTEAFF; V: TRBV27; D: TRBD1
CDR3: CASSPGTEVTF; V: TRBV6-6; D: TRBD1
CDR3: CASSPDGTSPQGQFF; V: TRBV7-3; D: TRBD2
CDR3: CASSWVSGESGELFF; V: TRBV11-3; D: -
CDR3: CASSARAQTNEKLFF; V: TRBV6-1; D: -